This T cell receptor (beta chain) was obtained from a study of blood T cells in healthy people across ages. V trimming: 0 bases; J trimming: 6 bases; junction bases outside the gene matches: 5. The CDR3 is made up of 16 amino acids. Germline CDR1 and CDR2: LGHDT and YNNKEL (reference sequence). Through a sample-barcoded 5' primer and a J-beta primer mix, a second PCR was run for about 6 to 11 cycles. From each sample, at least 2.5 million paired-end reads containing CDR3 were obtained. TCRdb reprocessed the 5' RACE reads with MiXCR, giving one entry per CDR3 protein. The sample has about 720,000 distinct CDR3 sequences, around a fifth seen once.

Input material: blood. This chain links TRBV3-1 with TRBJ1-4; 9 nucleotides agree with TRBD1. This receptor was taken from a man between 65 and 80 years old in good health. The CDR3 sequence: CASSQEPRTGDEKLFF. DNA of the CDR3: TGTGCCAGCAGCCAAGAGCCCCGGACAGGGGATGAAAAACTGTTTTTT.